This T cell receptor (beta chain) comes out of a study of T cells in Graves' hyperthyroidism and ophthalmopathy. V was clipped by 8 bases and J by 1 base, with 12 bases between them. Per germline, CDR1 SNHLY and CDR2 FYNNEI. CDR3 length: 14 residues. It was RNA transcripts that yielded the amplified TCR beta CDR3 regions. HTBI primers were the set used in a first-round RT-PCR of the TCR CDR3. MiXCR, applied by TCRdb to the multiplex PCR reads, yields one record per CDR3 protein. Counted here are around 720,000 distinct CDR3 sequences, 35% occurring once; the ten biggest clones make up around 32%. The specimen was blood. The clonotype originates from a woman aged 40 to 50 with Graves' hyperthyroidism. The chain has TRBV2 and TRBJ1-5; D remains ambiguous. The DNA of the CDR3 is TGTGCCAGCCCACCAAACCGGAGCAATCAGCCCCAGCATTTT. Encoded protein: CASPPNRSNQPQHF.